The T cell receptor (beta chain) under discussion was sequenced for a study of blood T cell repertoires in COVID-19. The CDR3 spans 13 residues. CDR1 is LNHDA, CDR2 SQIVND, per germline (reference sequence). J lost 4 bases, V lost 6 bases, and 1 base had no gene match. Assay used: immunoSEQ multiplex PCR; TCRdb lists only in-frame clones, some missing. This sample has about 190,000 clones, with roughly four fifths found just once. The chain couples TRBV19 to TRBJ1-5; TRBD1 matches at 9 bases. This receptor was obtained from a woman aged 40 to 50 with acute or convalescent COVID-19. What was sequenced was peripheral blood. CDR3 sequence: CASRDRGNQPQHF. The CDR3 DNA is TGTGCCAGTAGAGACAGGGGGAATCAGCCCCAGCATTTT.